This T cell receptor beta chain was captured by sequencing in a study of cytomegalovirus exposure and HLA in healthy donors. Data came from immunoSEQ multiplex PCR; TCRdb stores just in-frame clones and leaves some out. The sample holds some 250,000 clones; 90% are singletons and the top ten take under 4%. This CDR3 has 14 amino acids. Looked up from germline, CDR1 is MGHRA and CDR2 is YSYEKL. Between the trimmed V and J ends, which lost 3 bases and 4 bases, there was a span of 10 bases. Of note for this clone: Its target is not known.

Study-level results: A later analysis found first-cohort TCR clusters tended to co-occur in the 120 validation repertoires.

The sequenced sample consisted of PBMCs. This sequence joins TRBV4-1 and TRBJ2-1; D might be TRBD1 (6 bases). The TCR originated in a woman aged 25 to 39 in good health and CMV-seronegative. CDR3 in amino acids: CASSHQQGYNEQFF. As DNA, the CDR3 is TGCGCCAGCAGCCATCAACAGGGTTACAATGAGCAGTTCTTC.